These 28 T cell receptor beta chains originate from one sample sequenced in a study of cytomegalovirus exposure and HLA in healthy donors. The primer mix had 60 Vbeta and 13 Jbeta primers. Measured with immunoSEQ multiplex PCR; TCRdb has only the in-frame clones, and not every one. The repertoire holds hundreds of thousands of clones, roughly 83% seen once, with over 0.65% in the top ten. Sequenced: PBMCs. The receptors originated from a boy aged 2 to 10 in good health and CMV-seronegative.

The J gene is TRBJ2-7, the V gene TRBV10-3; possibly TRBD2 for D (6 bases). This CDR3 region has 15 residues. Germline V lookup: CDR1 ENHRY, CDR2 SYGVKD. V was trimmed by 7 bases and J by 2 bases, leaving 18 bases between them. The CDR3 DNA reads as TGTGCCATCAATCGGGCGGGAAGAGGGGCCTACGAGCAGTACTTC. Protein: CAINRAGRGAYEQYF.

The chain uses TRBV6-5 and TRBJ1-5, with D maybe TRBD1 (6 bases). V lost 6 bases, J lost 5 bases, and 14 bases lay in between. This CDR3 has 14 residues. The germline V gene has CDR1 MNHEY and CDR2 SVGAGI. The CDR3 protein is CASSPNRVYQPQHF. The CDR3 nucleotides read TGTGCCAGCAGCCCAAACAGGGTTTATCAGCCCCAGCATTTT.

The table lists this clone with a few counts. The rearrangement uses TRBV7-9 and TRBJ2-1, with a tentative D call TRBD2 (6 bases). This CDR3 comprises 14 residues. The V gene's germline CDR1 is SEHNR and CDR2 FQNEAQ (reference sequence). The ends were cut back, 5 bases at V and 0 bases at J, with 8 bases in the middle. Here the CDR3 DNA reads TGTGCCAGCAGCGCGGGATTCTCCTACAATGAGCAGTTCTTC. As protein: CASSAGFSYNEQFF.

There are a few counts of this clone. The chain uses TRBV30 and TRBJ1-4; TRBD1 matches at 9 bases. V lost 4 bases to trimming and J lost 7 bases; unmatched junction nucleotides: 10. The V gene's germline CDR1 is GTSNPN and CDR2 SVGIG (reference sequence). The CDR3 is 15 residues long. CDR3 in DNA: TGTGCCTGGAAAGTCCGGGACAGGGACAGTGAAAAACTGTTTTTT. Amino acid sequence: CAWKVRDRDSEKLFF.

V and J are TRBV19 and TRBJ2-6; D call uncertain. Trimming shortened V by 10 bases and J by 0 bases, and 13 bases separated the two germline ends. This CDR3 contains 15 residues. The V gene's germline CDR1 is LNHDA and CDR2 SQIVND (reference sequence). As DNA, the CDR3 is TGTGCCACCGAATACAGCCTCTCTGGGGCCAACGTCCTGACTTTC. Protein product: CATEYSLSGANVLTF.

This clone was seen a handful of times. The rearrangement joins TRBV2 to TRBJ1-1; D uncertain. Trimming took off 7 bases at V and 0 bases at J, with 9 bases between the two ends. The V gene's germline CDR1 is SNHLY and CDR2 FYNNEI. The CDR3 is 13 amino acids. The CDR3, as DNA: TGTGCCAGCATAGGAGACTTGAACACTGAAGCTTTCTTT. Translated: CASIGDLNTEAFF.

V usage is TRBV10-3 and J usage is TRBJ1-1, with TRBD1 matching over 10 bases. The ends lost 8 bases at V and 0 bases at J; junction bases unmatched: 9. The V gene's germline CDR1 is ENHRY and CDR2 SYGVKD. The CDR3 is 16 amino acids. The CDR3 DNA is TGTGCCATCTCTGCCGGGACAGGGGTCCTGAACACTGAAGCTTTCTTT. Residues: CAISAGTGVLNTEAFF.

The J gene is TRBJ1-2, the V gene TRBV27; 11 bases are a match to TRBD1. Germline assignment: CDR1 MNHEY and CDR2 SMNVEV (reference sequence). CDR3 size: 15 residues. The V gene end was trimmed by 5 bases and the J gene end by 6 bases; junction bases not matched to a gene: 8. The CDR3 region has the DNA TGTGCCAGCAGTGAACCGGGACAGGGGGGTAATGGCTACACCTTC. Translated: CASSEPGQGGNGYTF.

The chain employs TRBV6-5 and TRBJ2-1; no reliable D call. Trimming cost V 2 bases and J 7 bases, with 6 bases left between them. CDR1 and CDR2 from the germline V gene are MNHEY and SVGAGI. The CDR3 has 12 residues. The CDR3 DNA reads TGTGCCAGCAGTTACGCCGGGAATGAGCAGTTCTTC. Translating gives CASSYAGNEQFF.

V is TRBV6-5 and J is TRBJ2-4; no firm D call. Trimming took off 4 bases at V and 7 bases at J, with 8 bases between the two ends. The CDR3 has 12 amino acids. Germline V CDR1 and CDR2: MNHEY, SVGAGI. The CDR3 region has the DNA TGTGCCAGCAGTTCAAGCGCGAACATTCAGTACTTC. Translated: CASSSSANIQYF.

The rearrangement uses TRBV13 and TRBJ2-1; 8 bases map to TRBD2. In germline, CDR1 is PRHDT, CDR2 FYEKMQ (reference sequence). Trimming took 0 bases from V and 1 from J; bases not matched to a gene: 5. CDR3 size: 17 residues. CDR3 region: CASSLGAGAYSYNEQFF. CDR3 DNA: TGTGCCAGCAGCTTAGGAGCGGGGGCCTATTCCTACAATGAGCAGTTCTTC.

V is TRBV4-1 and J is TRBJ2-2; TRBD1 is a possible D gene (6 bases). Germline-derived CDR1 and CDR2 are MGHRA and YSYEKL. Trimming pared 1 base from V and 8 bases from J, leaving 14 bases between. The CDR3 consists of 15 residues. The CDR3 DNA reads as TGCGCCAGCAGCCAAGTCTCAGGGGCGGTAGGGGAGCTGTTTTTT. Translation: CASSQVSGAVGELFF.

The V and J genes are TRBV4-1 and TRBJ2-1, with unresolved D. CDR3 size: 16 residues. Trimming pared 0 bases from V and 2 bases from J, leaving 11 bases between. CDR1 MGHRA and CDR2 YSYEKL come from the germline V gene. This chain's CDR3 is CASSQDAAVAYNEQFF. DNA of the CDR3: TGCGCCAGCAGCCAAGATGCCGCGGTGGCCTACAATGAGCAGTTCTTC.

V gene TRBV19 combines with J gene TRBJ1-2, with 8 bases fitting TRBD1. Germline V CDR1 and CDR2: LNHDA, SQIVND (reference sequence). This CDR3 is built from 16 residues. Germline trimming cut 5 bases from V and 4 bases from J; bases unmatched to any gene: 12. The CDR3 sequence: CASSPATDRGPYGYTF. The CDR3 coding sequence is TGTGCCAGTAGTCCCGCGACAGACAGGGGCCCCTATGGCTACACCTTC.

This rearrangement joins TRBV10-1 to TRBJ2-1, with a possible D match to TRBD2 (6 bases). Germline V gives CDR1 WNHNN, CDR2 SYGVQD (reference sequence). V lost 6 bases, J lost 12 bases, and 21 bases lay in between. The length of the CDR3 is 14 residues. The CDR3 sequence: CASSSGTPGCGQFF. CDR3 DNA: TGCGCCAGCAGCTCCGGGACTCCCGGTTGCGGGCAGTTCTTC.

The rearrangement joins TRBV10-3 to TRBJ2-7, with 7 bases aligning to TRBD2. The CDR3 sequence is 12 residues long. Trimming at V came to 3 bases and at J to 6 bases, leaving 2 bases not matched to a gene. Germline V gene sequence: CDR1 ENHRY, CDR2 SYGVKD. CDR3 bases: TGTGCCATCAGTGACAGGGAGGGCGAGCAGTACTTC. Encoded protein: CAISDREGEQYF.

This chain connects TRBV2 to TRBJ1-1, with TRBD1 identical over 7 bases. The CDR3 has 14 amino acids. Germline-derived CDR1 and CDR2 are SNHLY and FYNNEI. Trimming at V came to 6 bases and at J to 1 base, leaving 5 bases not matched to a gene. DNA for the CDR3: TGTGCCAGCAGGGCTCGACAGGGGAACACTGAAGCTTTCTTT. This translates into CASRARQGNTEAFF.

Points on this clone: One end of the junction does not line up with germline, which may come from a read error. The V and J genes are TRBV5-6 and TRBJ2-5, with TRBD2 as a possible D gene (6 bases). The CDR3 is made up of 12 amino acids. The V gene's germline CDR1 is SGHDT and CDR2 YYEEEE. DNA of the CDR3: TGTGCCAGCAGCTTGGGGGGGGAGTTCAGGGACTTC. It translates to CASSLGGEFRDF. The whole variable domain, filled in from reference TRBV5-6 and TRBJ2-5, reads DAGVTQSPTHLIKTRGQQVTLRCSPKSGHDTVSWYQQALGQGPQFIFQYYEEEERQRGNFPDRFSGHQFPNYSSELNVNALLLGDSALYLCASSLGGEFRDFGPGTRLLVL.

This chain joins TRBV28 and TRBJ2-3; 9 nucleotides line up with TRBD2. J was trimmed by 3 bases and V by 5 bases; bases with no gene match: 6. The CDR3 runs to 15 residues. The V gene's germline CDR1 is MDHEN and CDR2 SYDVKM. The CDR3 here is CASSHLAGTTDTQYF. DNA for the CDR3: TGTGCCAGCAGTCACCTAGCGGGAACTACAGATACGCAGTATTTT.

In this sample, this clone turned up a few times. The chain recombines TRBV5-1 with TRBJ2-2; TRBD2 is a possible D gene (6 bases). The CDR3 is made up of 15 amino acids. V was trimmed by 5 bases and J by 3 bases, leaving 14 bases between them. The germline CDR1 and CDR2 sequences are SGHRS and YFSETQ. CDR3 in DNA: TGCGCCAGCAGTTCGGAGGGGATGGACACCGGGGAGCTGTTTTTT. Translation: CASSSEGMDTGELFF.

The V and J genes are TRBV2 and TRBJ2-7; weak D call: TRBD2 (7 bases). The V gene's germline CDR1 is SNHLY and CDR2 FYNNEI. The CDR3 length is 13 residues. V gave up 4 bases and J gave up 5 bases, with 12 bases separating them. The CDR3 sequence: CASSGWGGDEQYF. In nucleotides, the CDR3 is TGTGCCAGCAGTGGGTGGGGGGGCGACGAGCAGTACTTC.

V is TRBV6-5 and J is TRBJ1-1; D not resolved. The ends were cut back, 0 bases at V and 1 base at J, with 12 bases in the middle. Germline V CDR1 and CDR2: MNHEY, SVGAGI. The CDR3 consists of 16 residues. Here the CDR3 reads CASSYSSLGANTEAFF. The CDR3 nucleotides are TGTGCCAGCAGTTACTCGAGTCTGGGAGCGAACACTGAAGCTTTCTTT.

The chain has TRBV7-9 and TRBJ2-7, with a weak D call TRBD2 (5 bases). CDR1 and CDR2 from the germline V gene are SEHNR and FQNEAQ (reference sequence). This CDR3 contains 16 residues. Trimming stripped 1 base from V and 4 bases from J, with 17 bases between. The CDR3 reads CASSLVGGLAVYEQYF. The CDR3 DNA reads TGTGCCAGCAGCTTAGTGGGTGGACTCGCTGTTTACGAGCAGTACTTC.

CDR3 in DNA: TGTGCCAGCTTGAGGGGGCTCAGCACAGATACGCAGTATTTT. Residues: CASLRGLSTDTQYF. The rearrangement joins TRBV13 to TRBJ2-3; 7 bases are shared with TRBD1. The germline CDR1 and CDR2 sequences are PRHDT and FYEKMQ (reference sequence). V gave up 8 bases and J gave up 0 bases; unmatched junction bases: 5. The CDR3 is made up of 14 amino acids.

The chain carries TRBV19 and TRBJ1-4; maybe TRBD1 (6 bases). The V gene's germline CDR1 is LNHDA and CDR2 SQIVND (reference sequence). The V end was cut by 8 bases, the J end by 4 bases, with 11 bases between. The CDR3 is made up of 13 amino acids. CDR3 in DNA: TGTGCCAGTGCGAAACAGGGTAATGAAAAACTGTTTTTT. It specifies CASAKQGNEKLFF.

The J gene is TRBJ2-7, the V gene TRBV29-1; a possible D gene is TRBD1 (5 bases). This CDR3 comprises 12 residues. V was shortened by 7 bases and J by 3 bases, with 13 bases between the two germline ends. CDR1 SQVTM and CDR2 ANQGSEA come from the germline V gene. The CDR3 nucleotides read TGCAGCGCGGAAGGGGATGGCTACGAGCAGTACTTC. Its translation: CSAEGDGYEQYF.

This chain connects TRBV6-5 to TRBJ2-6; the match to TRBD1 covers 7 bases. Per the germline V gene, CDR1 is MNHEY and CDR2 is SVGAGI. The CDR3 consists of 14 residues. With V trimmed by 6 bases and J by 7 bases, 6 bases remained unmatched. In DNA, the CDR3 is TGTGCCAGCAGACCCAGGGGGAGTGCCAACGTCCTGACTTTC. Residues: CASRPRGSANVLTF.

The rearrangement uses TRBV30 and TRBJ1-1; D remains ambiguous. From germline, CDR1 is GTSNPN and CDR2 SVGIG (reference sequence). The ends were cut back, 0 bases at V and 7 bases at J, with 12 bases in the middle. The CDR3 sequence is 13 residues long. The CDR3: CAWSVSLAGEAFF. CDR3 DNA sequence: TGTGCCTGGAGTGTATCCCTGGCTGGTGAAGCTTTCTTT.